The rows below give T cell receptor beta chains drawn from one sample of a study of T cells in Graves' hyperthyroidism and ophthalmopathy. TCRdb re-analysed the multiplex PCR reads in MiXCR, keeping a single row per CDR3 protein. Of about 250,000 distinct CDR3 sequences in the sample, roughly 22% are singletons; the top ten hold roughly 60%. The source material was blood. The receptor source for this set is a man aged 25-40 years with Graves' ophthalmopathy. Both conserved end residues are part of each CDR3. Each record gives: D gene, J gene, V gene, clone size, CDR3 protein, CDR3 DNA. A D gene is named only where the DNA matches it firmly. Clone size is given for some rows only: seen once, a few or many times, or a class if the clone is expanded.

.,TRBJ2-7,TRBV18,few,CASSGDDRSLREQYF,TGTGCCAGCTCGGGCGATGACAGGTCCTTGAGGGAGCAGTACTTC
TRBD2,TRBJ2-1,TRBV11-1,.,CASSPPGLAGPNEQFF,TGTGCCAGCAGTCCCCCGGGACTAGCGGGCCCCAATGAGCAGTTCTTC
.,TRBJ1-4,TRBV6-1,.,CASSEPPGEAEKLFF,TGTGCCAGCAGTGAACCGCCGGGGGAGGCTGAAAAACTGTTTTTT
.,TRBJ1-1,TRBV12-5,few,CASGRGGGNTEAFF,TGTGCTAGCGGGAGAGGAGGGGGTAACACTGAAGCTTTCTTT
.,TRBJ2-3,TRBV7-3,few,CASSLRSGPTDTQYF,TGTGCCAGCAGCTTACGATCCGGCCCCACAGATACGCAGTATTTT
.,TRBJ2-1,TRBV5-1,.,CASSAGPSSLYNEQFF,TGCGCCAGCAGCGCCGGACCGTCCTCCCTTTACAATGAGCAGTTCTTC
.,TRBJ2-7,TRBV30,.,CAWSEPFFSYEQYF,TGTGCCTGGAGTGAACCGTTCTTCTCCTACGAGCAGTACTTC
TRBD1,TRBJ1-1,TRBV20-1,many,CSATGQPNLMNTEAFF,TGCAGTGCCACGGGACAGCCAAACCTCATGAACACTGAAGCTTTCTTT
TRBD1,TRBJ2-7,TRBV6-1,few,CASSPDRGSYEQYF,TGTGCCAGCAGCCCGGACAGGGGATCCTACGAGCAGTACTTC
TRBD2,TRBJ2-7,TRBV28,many,CASRKGWGLAGSLGGEQYF,TGTGCCAGCAGGAAGGGGTGGGGACTAGCGGGGTCCCTTGGGGGGGAGCAGTACTTC
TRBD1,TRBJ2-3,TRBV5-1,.,CASSPYSDRGGTDTQYF,TGCGCCAGCAGCCCCTACTCGGACAGGGGAGGGACAGATACGCAGTATTTT
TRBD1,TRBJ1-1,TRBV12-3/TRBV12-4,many,CASSDNRQGRPAAFF,TGTGCCAGCAGTGACAACCGACAGGGCCGACCGGCGGCTTTCTTT
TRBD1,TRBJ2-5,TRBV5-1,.,CASASRGPETQYF,TGCGCCAGCGCAAGCAGGGGGCCAGAGACCCAGTACTTC
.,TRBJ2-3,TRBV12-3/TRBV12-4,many,CASSLFNSDTQYF,TGTGCCAGCAGTTTATTTAACTCAGATACGCAGTATTTT
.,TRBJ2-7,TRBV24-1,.,CATRKTGLEPSIPYEQYF,TGTGCCACCAGAAAGACAGGCTTGGAACCCTCGATTCCCTACGAGCAGTACTTC
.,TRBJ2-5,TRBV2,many,CASSEPSNQETQYF,TGTGCCAGCAGTGAACCGTCGAACCAAGAGACCCAGTACTTC
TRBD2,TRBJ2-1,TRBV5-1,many,CASSLRLAGGNEQFF,TGCGCCAGCAGCTTGAGGCTAGCGGGAGGAAATGAGCAGTTCTTC
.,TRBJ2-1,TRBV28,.,CASSLGLRYNEQFF,TGTGCCAGCAGTTTAGGACTTAGATACAATGAGCAGTTCTTC
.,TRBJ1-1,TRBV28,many,CASSFGGRGSQGRAFF,TGTGCCAGCAGTTTTGGAGGAAGAGGTTCTCAAGGGCGAGCTTTCTTT
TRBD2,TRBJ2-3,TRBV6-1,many,CASSRLAGYTDTQYF,TGTGCCAGCAGTCGACTAGCGGGATACACAGATACGCAGTATTTT
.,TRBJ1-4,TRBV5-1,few,CASSLGHTNEKLFF,TGCGCCAGCAGCCTGGGACACACTAATGAAAAACTGTTTTTT
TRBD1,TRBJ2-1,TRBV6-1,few,CASSPTPTGKQFF,TGTGCCAGCAGCCCTACCCCGACAGGGAAGCAGTTCTTC
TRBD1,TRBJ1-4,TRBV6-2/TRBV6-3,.,CASSQNQGASEKLFF,TGTGCCAGCAGTCAAAACCAGGGGGCAAGTGAAAAACTGTTTTTT
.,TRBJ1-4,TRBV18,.,CASSRGHNEKLFF,TGTGCCAGTTCACGGGGTCATAATGAAAAACTGTTTTTT
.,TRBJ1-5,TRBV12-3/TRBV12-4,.,CASSLMINQPQHF,TGTGCCAGCAGTTTAATGATTAATCAGCCCCAGCATTTT
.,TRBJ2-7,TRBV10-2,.,CASSGQPRYEQYF,TGCGCCAGCAGCGGACAACCTAGATACGAGCAGTACTTC
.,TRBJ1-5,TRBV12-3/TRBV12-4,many,CASSLMFGTSNQPQHF,TGTGCCAGCAGTTTAATGTTCGGTACTAGCAATCAGCCCCAGCATTTT
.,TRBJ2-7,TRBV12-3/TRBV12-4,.,CASSLPEGSNEQYF,TGTGCCAGCAGTTTACCGGAGGGATCCAACGAGCAGTACTTC
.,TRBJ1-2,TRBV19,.,CASSIVAGDLYGYTF,TGTGCCAGTAGTATCGTGGCAGGAGATCTCTATGGCTACACCTTC
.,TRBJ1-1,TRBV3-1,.,CASSARAGGSEAFF,TGTGCCAGCAGCGCTCGCGCGGGGGGCAGTGAAGCTTTCTTT
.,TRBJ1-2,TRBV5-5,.,CASSLATGTNYGYTF,TGTGCCAGCAGCTTGGCCACAGGTACTAACTATGGCTACACCTTC